Below, 8 T cell receptor beta chains from the same sample are listed, as sequenced in a study of cytomegalovirus exposure and HLA in healthy donors (dated by TCRdb to 2016 to 2017). The library was generated by the immunoSEQ multiplex PCR assay. For the multiplex PCR, a mixture combining 60 forward primers for TCR Vbeta segments and 13 reverse primers for TCR Jbeta segments was used. Entries here come from immuneACCESS through TCRdb and include only in-frame sequences with V and J called. Some clones fail to appear in such tables; in the studies checked, an unresolved V gene covers under half of the shortfall, and the cause of the remainder is unknown. For this sample the table gives around 96,000 clones, of which around 80% were detected only once. Together, the top ten hold approximately 2% of the sample. Material: PBMCs. The receptors were gathered from a man between 18 and 29 years old in good health and CMV-seronegative.

The V and J genes are TRBV5-1 and TRBJ2-1; 7 bases match TRBD1. Germline V gene sequence: CDR1 SGHRS, CDR2 YFSETQ. The length of the CDR3 is 15 residues. J lost 0 bases, V lost 7 bases, and 7 bases had no gene match. The CDR3 DNA follows: TGCGCCAGCGCGCAACAGGGGAACTCCTACAATGAGCAGTTCTTC. As protein: CASAQQGNSYNEQFF.

V usage is TRBV27 and J usage is TRBJ1-2; tentatively, D is TRBD1 (6 bases). The germline V gene encodes CDR1 MNHEY and CDR2 SMNVEV (reference sequence). The CDR3 consists of 17 residues. V dropped 8 bases and J dropped 0 bases, with 22 bases sitting between them. The CDR3 loop is CASSGDKLGSANYGYTF. The CDR3 DNA is TGTGCCAGCTCCGGGGACAAGTTGGGGTCCGCTAACTATGGCTACACCTTC.

V gene TRBV10-3 combines with J gene TRBJ1-3; D is perhaps TRBD1 (5 bases). Trimming took 8 bases from V and 2 from J, leaving 13 bases between them. The length of the CDR3 is 14 residues. CDR1 is ENHRY, CDR2 SYGVKD, per germline. The CDR3 DNA reads TGTGCCATCTCCGGGGGTCCGGCTGGAAACACCATATATTTT. Amino acid sequence: CAISGGPAGNTIYF.

The rearrangement joins TRBV5-1 to TRBJ2-5, with TRBD2 matching over 11 bases. After removal of 8 bases from V and 5 bases from J, the junction contained 8 bases not matched to a gene. The CDR3 has 14 amino acids. Germline CDR1 is SGHRS and CDR2 is YFSETQ. CDR3 in DNA: TGCGCCAGTCATAGCGGGGGGGCCGATGAGACCCAGTACTTC. It translates to CASHSGGADETQYF.

This sequence joins TRBV18 and TRBJ2-7; TRBD1 agrees at 9 bases. V was clipped by 5 bases and J by 5 bases; unmatched bases: 7. Germline CDR1 reads KGHSH; CDR2 reads LQKENI. This CDR3 contains 14 residues. CDR3 residues: CASSAPGQGDEQYF. The CDR3 DNA follows: TGTGCCAGCTCAGCTCCGGGACAGGGTGACGAGCAGTACTTC.

The CDR3 loop is CASRVQPIQIMNTEAFF. Written as DNA, the CDR3 is TGCGCCAGCAGAGTACAGCCTATCCAGATTATGAACACTGAAGCTTTCTTT. The rearrangement joins TRBV5-1 to TRBJ1-1; D is unclear. V was clipped by 5 bases and J by 0 bases, with 20 bases between them. The CDR3 runs 17 residues. CDR1 and CDR2 (germline): SGHRS, YFSETQ.

The chain is built from TRBV7-9 and TRBJ1-1; D not resolved. The CDR3 is 12 residues long. Germline values: CDR1 SEHNR, CDR2 FQNEAQ (reference sequence). The CDR3 nucleotides are TGTTCCGGAAGTCCGGGAAACACTGAAGCTTTCTTT. This encodes CSGSPGNTEAFF.

CDR3 region: CAWSPGQGQGETQYF. Here the CDR3 DNA reads TGTGCCTGGAGTCCAGGACAAGGACAGGGAGAGACCCAGTACTTC. The chain recombines TRBV30 with TRBJ2-5; 8 nucleotides line up with TRBD1. Per the germline V gene, CDR1 is GTSNPN and CDR2 is SVGIG (reference sequence). Losses at the gene ends were 2 bases for V and 4 bases for J; bases not matched to a gene: 9. The CDR3 sequence is 15 residues long.